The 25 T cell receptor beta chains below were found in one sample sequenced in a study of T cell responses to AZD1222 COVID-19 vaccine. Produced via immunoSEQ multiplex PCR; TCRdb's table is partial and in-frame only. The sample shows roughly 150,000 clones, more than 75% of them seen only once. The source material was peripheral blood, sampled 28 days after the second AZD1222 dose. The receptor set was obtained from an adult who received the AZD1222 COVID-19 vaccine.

The CDR3 loop is CASSFGASYEQYF. CDR3 in DNA: TGTGCCAGCAGTTTTGGGGCCTCCTACGAGCAGTACTTC. This chain connects TRBV27 to TRBJ2-7; TRBD1 might be the D (5 bases). Trimming left V 3 bases short and J 0 bases short, with 6 bases between. CDR3 length equals 13 residues. Per the germline V gene, CDR1 is MNHEY and CDR2 is SMNVEV (reference sequence).

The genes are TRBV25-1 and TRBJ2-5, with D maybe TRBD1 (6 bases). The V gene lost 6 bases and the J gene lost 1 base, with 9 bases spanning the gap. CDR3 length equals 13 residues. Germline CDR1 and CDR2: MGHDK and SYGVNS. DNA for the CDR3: TGTGCCAGCAGCCCAGGGGCCCAAGAGACCCAGTACTTC. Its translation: CASSPGAQETQYF.

CDR3 sequence: CASSVGDRPYEQYF. The DNA of the CDR3 is TGTGCCAGCAGCGTAGGGGACAGACCCTACGAGCAGTACTTC. The V gene is TRBV9, the J gene TRBJ2-7; TRBD1 aligns across 7 bases. The CDR3 is made up of 14 amino acids. The germline V gene encodes CDR1 SGDLS and CDR2 YYNGEE. Trimming at V came to 0 bases and at J to 2 bases, leaving 2 bases not matched to a gene.

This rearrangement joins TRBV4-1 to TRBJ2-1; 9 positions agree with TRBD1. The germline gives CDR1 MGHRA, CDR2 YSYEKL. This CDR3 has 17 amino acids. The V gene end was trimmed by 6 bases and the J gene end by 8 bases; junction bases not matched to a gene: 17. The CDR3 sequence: CASRSVIGGQGRHEQFF. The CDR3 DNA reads TGCGCCAGCAGATCCGTCATCGGGGGACAGGGCAGGCATGAGCAGTTCTTC.

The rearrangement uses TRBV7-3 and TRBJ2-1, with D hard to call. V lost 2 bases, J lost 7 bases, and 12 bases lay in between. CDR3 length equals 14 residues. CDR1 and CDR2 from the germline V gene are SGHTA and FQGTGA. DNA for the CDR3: TGTGCCAGCAGCTTAGGCTCCTGGGGTAATGAGCAGTTCTTC. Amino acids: CASSLGSWGNEQFF.

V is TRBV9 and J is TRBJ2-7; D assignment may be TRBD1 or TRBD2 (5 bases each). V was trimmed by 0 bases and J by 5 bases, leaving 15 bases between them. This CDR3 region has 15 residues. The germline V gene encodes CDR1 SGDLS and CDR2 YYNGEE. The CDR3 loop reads CASSVGGAGKDEQYF. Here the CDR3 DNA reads TGTGCCAGCAGCGTAGGAGGGGCAGGCAAAGACGAGCAGTACTTC.

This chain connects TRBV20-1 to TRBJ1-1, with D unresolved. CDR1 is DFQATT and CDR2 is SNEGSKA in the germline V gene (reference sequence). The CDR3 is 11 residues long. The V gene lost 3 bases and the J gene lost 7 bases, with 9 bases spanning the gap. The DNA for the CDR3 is TGCAGTGCTAGTCGTGGGTTTGAAGCTTTCTTT. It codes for CSASRGFEAFF.

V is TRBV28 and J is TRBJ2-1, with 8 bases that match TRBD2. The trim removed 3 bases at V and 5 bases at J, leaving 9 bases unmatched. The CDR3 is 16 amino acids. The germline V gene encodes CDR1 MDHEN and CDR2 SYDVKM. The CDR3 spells CASSLSFAGGNNEQFF. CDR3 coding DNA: TGTGCCAGCAGTTTGTCTTTCGCGGGAGGTAACAATGAGCAGTTCTTC.

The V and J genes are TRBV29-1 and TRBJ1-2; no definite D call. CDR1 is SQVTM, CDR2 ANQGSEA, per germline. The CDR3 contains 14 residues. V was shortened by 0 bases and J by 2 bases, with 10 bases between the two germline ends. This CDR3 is CSVEDGEPNYGYTF. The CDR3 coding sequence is TGCAGCGTTGAAGATGGGGAGCCGAACTATGGCTACACCTTC.

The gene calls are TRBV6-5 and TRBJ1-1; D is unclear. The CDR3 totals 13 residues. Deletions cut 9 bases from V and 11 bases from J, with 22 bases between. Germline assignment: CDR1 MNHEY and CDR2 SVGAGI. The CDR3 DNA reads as TGTGCCAGTTCCCGTGCCGGGCCAGAAGGGGCTTTCTTT. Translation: CASSRAGPEGAFF.

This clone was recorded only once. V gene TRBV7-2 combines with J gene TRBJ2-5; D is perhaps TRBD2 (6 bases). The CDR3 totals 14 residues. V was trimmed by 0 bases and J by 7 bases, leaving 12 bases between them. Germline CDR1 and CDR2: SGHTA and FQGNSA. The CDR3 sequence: CASSLADYGSTQYF. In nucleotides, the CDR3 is TGTGCCAGCAGCTTAGCGGACTATGGTTCGACCCAGTACTTC.

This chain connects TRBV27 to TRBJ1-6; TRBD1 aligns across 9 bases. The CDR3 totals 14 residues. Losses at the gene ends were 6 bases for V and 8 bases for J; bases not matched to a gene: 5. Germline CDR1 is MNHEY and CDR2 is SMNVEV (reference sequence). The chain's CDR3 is CASRIQGAYSPLHF. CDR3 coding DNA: TGTGCCAGCAGAATACAGGGGGCTTATTCACCCCTCCACTTT.

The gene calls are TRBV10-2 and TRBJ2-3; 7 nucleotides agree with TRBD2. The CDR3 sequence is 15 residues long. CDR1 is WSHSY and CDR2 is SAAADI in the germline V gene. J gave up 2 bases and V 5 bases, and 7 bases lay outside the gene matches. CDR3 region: CASSINGLDTDTQYF. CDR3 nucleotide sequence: TGCGCCAGCAGTATTAACGGACTAGACACAGATACGCAGTATTTT.

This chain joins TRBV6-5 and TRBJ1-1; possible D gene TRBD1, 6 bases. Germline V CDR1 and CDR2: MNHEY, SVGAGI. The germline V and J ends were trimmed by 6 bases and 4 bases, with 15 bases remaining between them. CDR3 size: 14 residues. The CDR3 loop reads CASSDVTGSTEAFF. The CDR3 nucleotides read TGTGCCAGCAGCGATGTTACAGGGTCCACTGAAGCTTTCTTT.

The DNA of the CDR3 is TGTGCCAGCAGCTTAAGGGTCCCTCCCGGGCCTATCTACGAGCAGTACTTC. This sequence encodes CASSLRVPPGPIYEQYF. V gene TRBV7-9 combines with J gene TRBJ2-7; D is unresolved. The CDR3 contains 17 residues. Per the germline V gene, CDR1 is SEHNR and CDR2 is FQNEAQ (reference sequence). With 2 bases removed from V and 3 bases from J, the gap between germline ends came to 20 bases.

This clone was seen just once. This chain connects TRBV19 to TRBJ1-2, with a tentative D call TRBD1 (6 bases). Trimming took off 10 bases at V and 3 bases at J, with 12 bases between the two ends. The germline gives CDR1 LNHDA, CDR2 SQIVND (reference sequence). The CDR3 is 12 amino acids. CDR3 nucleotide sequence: TGTGCCACGACAGGCAGGCACTATGGCTACACCTTC. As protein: CATTGRHYGYTF.

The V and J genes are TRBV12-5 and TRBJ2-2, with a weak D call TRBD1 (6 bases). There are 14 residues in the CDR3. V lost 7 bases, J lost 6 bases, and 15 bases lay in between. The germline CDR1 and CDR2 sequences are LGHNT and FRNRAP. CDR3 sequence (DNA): TGTGCTAGTGTACAGGGAATAATCTCCGGGGAGCTGTTTTTT. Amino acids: CASVQGIISGELFF.

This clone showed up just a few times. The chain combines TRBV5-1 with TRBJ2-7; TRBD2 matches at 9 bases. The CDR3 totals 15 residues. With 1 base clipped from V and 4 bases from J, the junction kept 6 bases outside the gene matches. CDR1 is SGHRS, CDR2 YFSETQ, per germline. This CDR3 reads CASSLQPSGVYEQYF. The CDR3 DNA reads TGCGCCAGCAGCTTGCAACCTAGCGGGGTTTACGAGCAGTACTTC.

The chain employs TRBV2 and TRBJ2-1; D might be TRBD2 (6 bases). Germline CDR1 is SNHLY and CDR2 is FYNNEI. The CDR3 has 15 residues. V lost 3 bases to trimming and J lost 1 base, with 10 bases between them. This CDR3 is CASSEVGGSYNEQFF. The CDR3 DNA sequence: TGTGCCAGCAGTGAGGTGGGAGGATCCTACAATGAGCAGTTCTTC.

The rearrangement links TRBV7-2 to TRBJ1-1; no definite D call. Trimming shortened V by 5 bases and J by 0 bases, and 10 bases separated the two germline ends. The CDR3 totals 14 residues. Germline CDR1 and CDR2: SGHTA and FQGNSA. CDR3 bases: TGTGCCAGCAGCCTCATAGTCCTGAACACTGAAGCTTTCTTT. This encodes CASSLIVLNTEAFF.

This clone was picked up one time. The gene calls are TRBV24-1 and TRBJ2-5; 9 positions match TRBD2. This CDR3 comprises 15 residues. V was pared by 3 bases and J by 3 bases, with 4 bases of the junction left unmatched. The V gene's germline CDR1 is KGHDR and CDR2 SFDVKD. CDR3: CATSDPAGGEETQYF. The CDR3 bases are TGTGCCACCAGTGATCCCGCGGGGGGGGAAGAGACCCAGTACTTC.

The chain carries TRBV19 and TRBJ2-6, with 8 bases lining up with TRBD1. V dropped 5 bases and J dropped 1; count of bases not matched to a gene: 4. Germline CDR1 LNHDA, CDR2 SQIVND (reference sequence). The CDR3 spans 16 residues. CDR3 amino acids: CASSAQGASGANVLTF. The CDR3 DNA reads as TGTGCCAGTAGTGCCCAGGGGGCGTCTGGGGCCAACGTCCTGACTTTC.

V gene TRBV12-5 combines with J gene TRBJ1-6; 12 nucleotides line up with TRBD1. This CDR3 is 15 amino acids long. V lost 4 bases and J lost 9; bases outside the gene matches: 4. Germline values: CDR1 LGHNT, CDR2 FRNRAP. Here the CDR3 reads CASGSGTGGGSPLHF. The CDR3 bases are TGTGCTAGTGGTTCCGGGACAGGGGGCGGTTCACCCCTCCACTTT.

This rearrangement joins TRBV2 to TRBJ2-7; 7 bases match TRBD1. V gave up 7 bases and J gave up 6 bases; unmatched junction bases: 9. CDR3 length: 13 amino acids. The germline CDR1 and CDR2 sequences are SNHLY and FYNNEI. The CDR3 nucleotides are TGTGCCAGCAACGAAGGGGACAGCCTCGAGCAGTACTTC. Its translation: CASNEGDSLEQYF.

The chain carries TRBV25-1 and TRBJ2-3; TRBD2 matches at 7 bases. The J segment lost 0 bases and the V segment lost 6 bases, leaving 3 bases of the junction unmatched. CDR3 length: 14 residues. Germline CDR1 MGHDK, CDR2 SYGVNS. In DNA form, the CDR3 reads TGTGCCAGCAGCGGGGGGTTCAGCACAGATACGCAGTATTTT. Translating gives CASSGGFSTDTQYF.